The subject of this entry is one T cell receptor beta chain. The V end was cut by 2 bases, the J end by 3 bases, with 7 bases between. The CDR3 length is 13 residues. Germline CDR1 reads MNHNY; CDR2 reads SVGAGI (reference sequence). Participants' own reports of clinical history determined their cohort assignment. The data originate from a study of blood T cell repertoires in COVID-19. Per the authors' pipeline: Estimation of nucleated cell counts relied on the amplification of reference gene primers. Measured with immunoSEQ multiplex PCR; TCRdb has only the in-frame clones, and not every one. V, J and clone size reflect that table, while D and trimming were determined from the DNA. This table holds fewer than 250,000 clones, roughly 84% found once.

The source of this sequence is a woman aged 40 to 49 who had recovered from COVID-19. The source material was PBMCs or T cells enriched from blood (not recorded which). The rearrangement joins TRBV6-6 to TRBJ1-2; D unresolved. CDR3: CASSYASDYGYTF. The CDR3 coding sequence is TGTGCCAGCAGTTACGCCAGTGACTATGGCTACACCTTC.